The sample holds a few counts of the clone carrying this T cell receptor beta chain. The antigen remains undetermined. The data derive from a study of cytomegalovirus exposure and HLA in healthy donors. With 0 bases removed from V and 3 bases from J, the gap between germline ends came to 9 bases. The CDR3 runs to 14 residues. Germline CDR1 is SGDLS and CDR2 is YYNGEE. Study-level points and caveats: Most of the TCR beta V segments (in an earlier analysis) were productive either about 87% or about 30% of the time.

Amplification used 60 Vbeta primers and 13 Jbeta primers. TCRdb keeps only in-frame clones here, not all; method: immunoSEQ multiplex PCR. Of around 140,000 clones in the sample, 82% were seen once. Each of the donors was a healthy bone marrow donor. The sample was PBMCs. The chain employs TRBV9 and TRBJ1-2; D is ambiguous. The TCR sequence derives from a male donor in good health and CMV-seronegative. The CDR3 DNA reads TGTGCCAGCAGCGTAGCGGCAGGCGACTATGGCTACACCTTC. Translating gives CASSVAAGDYGYTF.